Here is one T cell receptor beta chain with its context. What it binds is not known. The CDR3 has 15 residues. V gave up 4 bases and J gave up 7 bases, with 19 bases separating them. CDR1 and CDR2 (germline): WNHNN, SYGVQD (reference sequence). This record comes from a study of cytomegalovirus exposure and HLA in healthy donors. Sampled while nominally healthy, donors likely had unrecorded immune exposures. Study-wide results and limits: The study flagged 150 to 200 TCR beta chains as cytomegalovirus-associated. In a later analysis, V- and J-gene trimming of beta chains associated with a DCLRE1C missense variant, replicated independently.

The PCR made use of 60 Vbeta and 13 Jbeta primers. Repertoires were generated with immunoSEQ multiplex PCR, while TCRdb's copy carries only in-frame clones and drops some. This table holds more than 150,000 clones, less than 90% found once. The chain links TRBV10-1 to TRBJ2-5; possibly TRBD2 for D (6 bases). The sequence derives from a girl aged 5 to 17 in good health and CMV-seropositive. Sequenced input: PBMCs. The CDR3 loop is CASSVGTATGGTQYF. The CDR3 region has the DNA TGCGCCAGCAGTGTGGGGACTGCGACCGGAGGGACCCAGTACTTC.